This T cell receptor (beta chain) was identified during a study of T cell responses to AZD1222 COVID-19 vaccine. Remarks on this clone: Its target is unknown.

The study's findings and limits: Variant regions that are unmutated are reportedly the target of nearly half of spike-specific TCRs.

Libraries were prepared by immunoSEQ multiplex PCR; TCRdb keeps only in-frame clonotypes and omits some of them. This sample has 90,000 to 110,000 clones; 70% to 90% occur once, and the top ten carry 9.1%. Germline V CDR1 and CDR2: LGHDT, YNNKEL (reference sequence). This CDR3 spans 15 amino acids. Trimming took 1 base from V and 6 from J, leaving 15 bases between them. This sample comprised peripheral blood, obtained on day 0 of AZD1222 vaccination. V gene TRBV3-1 (or the pseudogene TRBV3-2) combines with J gene TRBJ1-1; D not certain. This clonotype originated in an adult in good health. The CDR3 sequence: CASSQGASLWAEAFF. CDR3 in DNA: TGTGCCAGCAGCCAAGGCGCCAGTCTTTGGGCTGAAGCTTTCTTT.